Sequencing of this T cell receptor beta chain was carried out in a study of blood T cell repertoires in COVID-19. Looking at the study overall: Acute and convalescent COVID-19 samples came from the United States, Italy and Spain. PBMCs, B-cell-depleted T cells, or T cells provided the cDNA or gDNA that made up the material.

CDR3 length equals 17 residues. Germline CDR1 reads LNHDA; CDR2 reads SQIVND (reference sequence). Germline trimming cut 5 bases from V and 8 bases from J; bases unmatched to any gene: 15. Authors' data handling: Nucleated cell counts were estimated from reference gene primer amplification. Using immunoSEQ multiplex PCR, the repertoire was profiled, and TCRdb retains in-frame clones only, with some absent. The V and J calls and clone size are taken from that table; D and trimming were inferred from the DNA. The sample has 160,000 or so clones; about 90% are singletons. The sample comprised peripheral blood. This rearrangement joins TRBV19 to TRBJ1-2; TRBD1 matches at 12 bases. The receptor was derived from a man aged 55-75 years with acute or convalescent COVID-19. Here the CDR3 DNA reads TGTGCCAGTAGTCCTTCCGGGACAGGGGGCTTGACGGGGGGCTACACCTTC. The encoded protein is CASSPSGTGGLTGGYTF. The whole variable domain, filled in from reference TRBV19 and TRBJ1-2, reads DGGITQSPKYLFRKEGQNVTLSCEQNLNHDAMYWYRQDPGQGLRLIYYSQIVNDFQKGDIAEGYSVSREKKESFPLTVTSAQKNPTAFYLCASSPSGTGGLTGGYTFGSGTRLTVV.